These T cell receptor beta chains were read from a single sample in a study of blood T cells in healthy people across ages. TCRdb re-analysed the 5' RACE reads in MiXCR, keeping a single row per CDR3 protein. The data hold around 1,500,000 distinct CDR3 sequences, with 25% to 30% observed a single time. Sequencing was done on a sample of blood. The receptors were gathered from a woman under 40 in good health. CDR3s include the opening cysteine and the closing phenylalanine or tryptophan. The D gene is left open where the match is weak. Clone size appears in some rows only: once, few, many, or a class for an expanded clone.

TGCAGTGCTAGAGAAGGTTCCCATAGAGGCAATGAGCAGTTCTTC | CSAREGSHRGNEQFF | TRBJ2-1 | few | . | TRBV20-1
TGTGCCAGCAGTTCCGGGACAACATACCATCAGCCCCAGCATTTT | CASSSGTTYHQPQHF | TRBJ1-5 | few | . | TRBV12-3/TRBV12-4
TGTGCCAGCAGCTTAGTGGGCAGGGCAGGCGAGCAGTACTTC | CASSLVGRAGEQYF | TRBJ2-7 | few | . | TRBV11-2
TGTGCCAGCAGTTACCTCCCTTATGGAGCCCAACAAAACATTCAGTACTTC | CASSYLPYGAQQNIQYF | TRBJ2-4 | few | . | TRBV6-5
TGCGCCAGCAGCCAAGAGTCGTGGGCAGGCTACACCTTC | CASSQESWAGYTF | TRBJ1-2 | . | . | TRBV4-3
TGTGCCAGCAGCCTCAGGACAGGGACTAATGAAAAACTGTTTTTT | CASSLRTGTNEKLFF | TRBJ1-4 | few | TRBD1 | TRBV14
TGTGCTAGTGGTTTGGATGGGCGGGACAGTCGATCCTACGAGCAGTACTTC | CASGLDGRDSRSYEQYF | TRBJ2-7 | few | . | TRBV12-5
TGTGCCAGCAGCTTTACTAGCGGGAGTTCCTACGAGCAGTACTTC | CASSFTSGSSYEQYF | TRBJ2-7 | many | TRBD2 | TRBV12-3/TRBV12-4
TGTGCCAGTTGGGCGGGAGAGACCCAGTACTTC | CASWAGETQYF | TRBJ2-5 | . | . | TRBV19
TGTGCCAGCAGGGGTGTCCTTGGGGGGTCCGCTGAAGCTTTCTTT | CASRGVLGGSAEAFF | TRBJ1-1 | . | . | TRBV2
TGTGCCAGCAGCTTAGATCTGAGGGGGCAGTTCTTC | CASSLDLRGQFF | TRBJ2-1 | . | . | TRBV11-2
TGCGCCAGCAGCTACGGGTCAGATGAGCAGTTCTTC | CASSYGSDEQFF | TRBJ2-1 | few | . | TRBV5-1
TGTGCCAGCAGCTTAGGCATGCGGGCCCGCACAGATACGCAGTATTTT | CASSLGMRARTDTQYF | TRBJ2-3 | . | . | TRBV11-3
TGTGCCAGCGGTCTGGCGGGGGCTGCAAAGAGGACCCAGTACTTC | CASGLAGAAKRTQYF | TRBJ2-5 | . | . | TRBV6-2/TRBV6-3
TGTGCCAGCAGTTCCAGGGTTGCCGGCTCCTACAATGAGCAGTTCTTC | CASSSRVAGSYNEQFF | TRBJ2-1 | many | . | TRBV6-5
TGTGCCAGCAGTTCAGGCCGGGACAGGGGGTCAAAACTGTTTTTT | CASSSGRDRGSKLFF | TRBJ1-4 | . | TRBD1 | TRBV6-5